This TCR beta chain was identified in a study of CD8+CD57+ T cells in acquired aplastic anemia. Study information: Where healthy donors were concerned, CD4+ cells averaged around 9.9 million reads.

The table lists this clonotype with many counts. The target antigen is unknown. The use of genomic DNA as template underpinned the TCR beta VDJ and CDR3 profiling. Using its own MiXCR run on the reads, TCRdb lists one record per CDR3 protein. The data contain roughly 190,000 distinct CDR3 sequences, about 53% of them seen just once; the ten biggest clones take up 16%. Findings and caveats of the study: Patients shared 25 to 30 CD8+ CDR3 sequences with controls.

CDR3 size: 15 residues. CDR1 LNHDA and CDR2 SQIVND come from the germline V gene (reference sequence). The germline V and J ends were trimmed by 6 bases and 1 base, with 12 bases remaining between them. The sequence derives from a human donor in good health, serving as a control. Sequencing was performed on sorted CD4+, CD8+, or CD8+CD57+ T cells (not recorded which) from PBMCs. The chain couples TRBV19 to TRBJ2-2; D possibly corresponds to TRBD1 (6 bases). This chain's CDR3 is CASSRRTVNTGELFF. CDR3 in DNA: TGTGCCAGTAGCAGACGGACAGTGAACACCGGGGAGCTGTTTTTT.